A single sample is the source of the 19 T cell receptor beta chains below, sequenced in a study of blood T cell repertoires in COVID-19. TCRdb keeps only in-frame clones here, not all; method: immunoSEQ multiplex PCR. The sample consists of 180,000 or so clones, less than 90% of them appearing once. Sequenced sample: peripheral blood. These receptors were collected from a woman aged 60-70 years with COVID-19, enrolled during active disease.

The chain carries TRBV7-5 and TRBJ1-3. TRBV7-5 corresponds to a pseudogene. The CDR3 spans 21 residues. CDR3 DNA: TGTGCCAGAAGCTTAGGCAAAGGGAACAAGTCGGCAGGGAGGTCTGGAAACACCATATATTTT. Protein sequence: CARSLGKGNKSAGRSGNTIYF.

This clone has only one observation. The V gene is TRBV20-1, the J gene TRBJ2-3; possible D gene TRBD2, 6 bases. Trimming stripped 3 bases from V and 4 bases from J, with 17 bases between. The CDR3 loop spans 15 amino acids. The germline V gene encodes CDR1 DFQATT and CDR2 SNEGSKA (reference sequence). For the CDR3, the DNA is TGCAGTGCTAGTCGGTCTCAGGGAGGCCCAGATACGCAGTATTTT. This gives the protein CSASRSQGGPDTQYF.

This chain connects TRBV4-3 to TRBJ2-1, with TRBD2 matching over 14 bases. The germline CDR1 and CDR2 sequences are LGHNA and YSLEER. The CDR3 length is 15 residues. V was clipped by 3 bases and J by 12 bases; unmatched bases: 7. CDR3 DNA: TGCGCCAGCAGCCATACGGGACTAGCGGGAGTCGGGCAGTTCTTC. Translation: CASSHTGLAGVGQFF.

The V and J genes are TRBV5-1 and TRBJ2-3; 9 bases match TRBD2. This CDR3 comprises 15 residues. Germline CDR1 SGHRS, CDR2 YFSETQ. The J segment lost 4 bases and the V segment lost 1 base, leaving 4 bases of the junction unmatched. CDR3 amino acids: CASSLLAGVSDTQYF. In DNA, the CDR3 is TGCGCCAGCAGCTTGTTAGCGGGAGTTTCAGATACGCAGTATTTT.

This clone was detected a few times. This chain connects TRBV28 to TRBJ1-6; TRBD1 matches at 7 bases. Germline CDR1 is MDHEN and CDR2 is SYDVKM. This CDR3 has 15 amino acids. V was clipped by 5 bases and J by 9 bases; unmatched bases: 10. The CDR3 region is CASSLGRDSISPLHF. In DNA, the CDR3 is TGTGCCAGCAGTCTTGGCCGGGACAGTATTTCACCCCTCCACTTT.

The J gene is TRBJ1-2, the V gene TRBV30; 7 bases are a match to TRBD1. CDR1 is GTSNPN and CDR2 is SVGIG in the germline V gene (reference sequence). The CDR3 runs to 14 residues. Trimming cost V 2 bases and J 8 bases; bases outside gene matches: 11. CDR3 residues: CAWSIPRQGVGYTF. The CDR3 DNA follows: TGTGCCTGGAGTATCCCACGACAGGGAGTAGGCTACACCTTC. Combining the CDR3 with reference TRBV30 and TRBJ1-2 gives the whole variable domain SQTIHQWPATLVQPVGSPLSLECTVEGTSNPNLYWYRQAAGRGLQLLFYSVGIGQISSEVPQNLSASRPQDRQFILSSKKLLLSDSGFYLCAWSIPRQGVGYTFGSGTRLTVV.

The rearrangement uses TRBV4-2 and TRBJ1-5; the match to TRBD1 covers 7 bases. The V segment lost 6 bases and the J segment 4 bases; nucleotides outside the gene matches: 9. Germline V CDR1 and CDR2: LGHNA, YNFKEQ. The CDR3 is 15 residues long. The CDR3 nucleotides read TGTGCCAGCAGATCGATAACAGGGGATAATCAGCCCCAGCATTTT. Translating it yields CASRSITGDNQPQHF.

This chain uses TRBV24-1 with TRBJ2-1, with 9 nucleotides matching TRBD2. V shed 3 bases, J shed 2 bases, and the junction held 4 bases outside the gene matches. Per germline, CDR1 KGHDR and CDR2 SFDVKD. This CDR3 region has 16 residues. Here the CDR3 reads CATSDRSGGTYNEQFF. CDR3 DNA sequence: TGTGCCACCAGTGATCGTAGCGGGGGCACCTACAATGAGCAGTTCTTC.

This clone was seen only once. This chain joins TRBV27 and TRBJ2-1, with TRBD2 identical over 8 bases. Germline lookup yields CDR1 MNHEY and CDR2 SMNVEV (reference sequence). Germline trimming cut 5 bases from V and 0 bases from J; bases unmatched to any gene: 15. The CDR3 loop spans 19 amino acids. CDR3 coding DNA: TGTGCCAGCAGTCCCCTTGTGGGTAGCGGGGCTAGCTCCTACAATGAGCAGTTCTTC. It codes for CASSPLVGSGASSYNEQFF.

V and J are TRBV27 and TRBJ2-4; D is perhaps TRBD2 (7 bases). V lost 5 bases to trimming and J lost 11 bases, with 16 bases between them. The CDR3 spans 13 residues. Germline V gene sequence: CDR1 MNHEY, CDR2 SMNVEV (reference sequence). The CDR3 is CASSTGIRGVQYF. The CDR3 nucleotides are TGTGCCAGCAGTACAGGGATCCGGGGGGTTCAGTACTTC.

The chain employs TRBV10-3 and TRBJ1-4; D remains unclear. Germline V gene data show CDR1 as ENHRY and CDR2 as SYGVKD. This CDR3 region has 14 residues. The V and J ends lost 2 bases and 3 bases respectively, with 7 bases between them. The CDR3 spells CAISEKRANEKLFF. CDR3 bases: TGTGCCATCAGTGAGAAGAGAGCTAATGAAAAACTGTTTTTT.

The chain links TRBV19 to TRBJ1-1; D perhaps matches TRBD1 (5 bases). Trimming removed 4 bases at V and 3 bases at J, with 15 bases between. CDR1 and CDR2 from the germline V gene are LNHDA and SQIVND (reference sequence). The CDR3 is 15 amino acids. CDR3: CASSTPGFWDTEAFF. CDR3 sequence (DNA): TGTGCCAGTAGTACCCCAGGGTTTTGGGACACTGAAGCTTTCTTT.

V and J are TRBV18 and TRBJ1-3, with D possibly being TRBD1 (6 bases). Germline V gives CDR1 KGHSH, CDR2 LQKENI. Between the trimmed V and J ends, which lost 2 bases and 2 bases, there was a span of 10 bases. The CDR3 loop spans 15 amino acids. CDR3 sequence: CASSPASGAGNTIYF. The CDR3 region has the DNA TGTGCCAGCTCACCAGCCTCAGGGGCTGGAAACACCATATATTTT.

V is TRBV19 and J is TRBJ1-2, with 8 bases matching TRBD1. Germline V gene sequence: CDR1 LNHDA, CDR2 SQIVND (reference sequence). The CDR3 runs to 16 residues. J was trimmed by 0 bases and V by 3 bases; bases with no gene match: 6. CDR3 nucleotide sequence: TGTGCCAGTAGTATCTTGACAGGGGCAGCTAACTATGGCTACACCTTC. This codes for CASSILTGAANYGYTF.

Here the CDR3 reads CASSETSGGVYEQFF. CDR3 nucleotides: TGTGCCAGCAGTGAGACTAGCGGAGGGGTATATGAGCAGTTCTTC. This chain connects TRBV2 to TRBJ2-1, with 9 nucleotides matching TRBD2. Trimming removed 3 bases from V and 8 bases from J; junction bases left unmatched: 8. The length of the CDR3 is 15 residues. Germline CDR1 SNHLY, CDR2 FYNNEI. Complete variable domain (other parts from reference TRBV2 and TRBJ2-1): EPEVTQTPSHQVTQMGQEVILRCVPISNHLYFYWYRQILGQKVEFLVSFYNNEISEKSEIFDDQFSVERPDGSNFTLKIRSTKLEDSAMYFCASSETSGGVYEQFFGPGTRLTVL.

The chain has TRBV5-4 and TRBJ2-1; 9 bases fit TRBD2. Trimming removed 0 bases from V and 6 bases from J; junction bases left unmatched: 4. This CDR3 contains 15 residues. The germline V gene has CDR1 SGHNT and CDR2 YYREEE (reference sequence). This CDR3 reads CASSLGGLAFNEQFF. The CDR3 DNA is TGTGCCAGCAGCTTGGGCGGACTAGCGTTCAATGAGCAGTTCTTC.

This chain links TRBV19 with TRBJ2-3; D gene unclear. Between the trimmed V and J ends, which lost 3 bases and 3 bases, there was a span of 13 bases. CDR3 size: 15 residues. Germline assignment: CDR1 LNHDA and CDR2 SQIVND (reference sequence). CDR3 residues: CASSISGAGTDTQYF. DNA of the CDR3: TGTGCCAGTAGTATTTCCGGTGCCGGGACAGATACGCAGTATTTT.

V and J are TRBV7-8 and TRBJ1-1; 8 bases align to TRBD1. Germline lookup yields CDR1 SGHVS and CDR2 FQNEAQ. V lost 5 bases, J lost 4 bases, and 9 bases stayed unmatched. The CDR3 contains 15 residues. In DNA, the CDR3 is TGTGCCAGCAGCCCTGAGGCAGGGGGCATCACTGAAGCTTTCTTT. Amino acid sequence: CASSPEAGGITEAFF. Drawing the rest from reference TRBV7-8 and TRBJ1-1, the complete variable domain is GAGVSQSPRYKVAKRGQDVALRCDPISGHVSLFWYQQALGQGPEFLTYFQNEAQLDKSGLPSDRFFAERPEGSVSTLKIQRTQQEDSAVYLCASSPEAGGITEAFFGQGTRLTVV.

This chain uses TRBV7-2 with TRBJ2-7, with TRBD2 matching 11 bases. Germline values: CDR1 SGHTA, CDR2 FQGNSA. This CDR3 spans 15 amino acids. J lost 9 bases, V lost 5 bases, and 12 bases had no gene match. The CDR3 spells CASSAETSGRTPQYF. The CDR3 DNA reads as TGTGCCAGCAGCGCTGAAACTAGCGGGAGAACTCCGCAGTACTTC.